Listed below are T cell receptor beta chains from one sample, sequenced in a study of blood T cell repertoires in COVID-19. Sequenced by immunoSEQ multiplex PCR; TCRdb stores in-frame clones only, minus some. The sample lists approximately 260,000 clones, about 85% occurring once. Sequencing was done on a sample of PBMCs or T cells enriched from blood (not recorded which). These receptors all come from a woman in her fifties or sixties who had been exposed to COVID-19. Each CDR3 is given with its conserved first and last residue. The order of the fields is V gene, clone size, J gene, D gene, CDR3 DNA, CDR3 protein. The D gene is left open where the match is weak. Clone size is stated in some rows and not others, as once, few, many or a class when expanded.

V: TRBV7-8; size: NA; J: TRBJ1-1; D: TRBD1; DNA: TGTGCCAGCAAAACGGACAGGAGGAACACTGAAGCTTTCTTT; CDR3: CASKTDRRNTEAFF
V: TRBV3-1/TRBV3-2; size: NA; J: TRBJ2-3; D: TRBD2; DNA: TGTGCCAGCAGCCAAGTTCACCCTAGCGGGGGAGATACGCAGTATTTT; CDR3: CASSQVHPSGGDTQYF
V: TRBV10-2; size: NA; J: TRBJ1-1; D: NA; DNA: TGCGCCAGCAGGGACAGCTCCTTCACTGAAGCTTTCTTT; CDR3: CASRDSSFTEAFF
V: TRBV18; size: NA; J: TRBJ2-2; D: TRBD1; DNA: TGTGCCAGCTCACCGCGACAGGGGGACACCGGGGAGCTGTTTTTT; CDR3: CASSPRQGDTGELFF
V: TRBV14; size: NA; J: TRBJ2-1; D: TRBD2; DNA: TGTGCCAGCAGCCCGGGACTAGGGTTCTATGAGCAGTTCTTC; CDR3: CASSPGLGFYEQFF
V: TRBV3-1/TRBV3-2; size: NA; J: TRBJ2-7; D: NA; DNA: TGTGCCAGCAGCCCCTCGGGGGTCGGAACCTACGAGCAGTACTTC; CDR3: CASSPSGVGTYEQYF
V: TRBV4-1; size: NA; J: TRBJ1-6; D: NA; DNA: TGCGCCAGCAGCCAAGATCCGGGGACTCCTAATTCACCCCTCCACTTT; CDR3: CASSQDPGTPNSPLHF
V: TRBV20-1; size: NA; J: TRBJ2-5; D: NA; DNA: TGCAGTGCTAGATCGCAAGAGACCCAGTACTTC; CDR3: CSARSQETQYF
V: TRBV7-9; size: NA; J: TRBJ1-1; D: NA; DNA: TGTGCCAGCAGCTTATCCGGTGGTAACACTGAAGCTTTCTTT; CDR3: CASSLSGGNTEAFF
V: TRBV20-1; size: NA; J: TRBJ2-7; D: NA; DNA: TGCAGTGCTCAGGCCTACGAGCAGTACTTC; CDR3: CSAQAYEQYF
V: TRBV5-1; size: once; J: TRBJ2-3; D: NA; DNA: TGCGCCAGCAGCTCACTCGGAGGTACAGATACGCAGTATTTT; CDR3: CASSSLGGTDTQYF
V: TRBV7-6; size: NA; J: TRBJ2-2; D: TRBD2; DNA: TGTGCCAGCAGCGTTCCGGGGGGGCTGAACACCGGGGAGCTGTTTTTT; CDR3: CASSVPGGLNTGELFF
V: TRBV19; size: NA; J: TRBJ2-4; D: TRBD2; DNA: TGTGCCAGTAGTACCAAGACTAGCGGGGGGAGGAACATTCAGTACTTC; CDR3: CASSTKTSGGRNIQYF
V: TRBV5-5; size: NA; J: TRBJ1-1; D: NA; DNA: TGTGCCAGCAGCTCGTCCATGGCCACTGAAGCTTTCTTT; CDR3: CASSSSMATEAFF
V: TRBV9; size: few; J: TRBJ2-5; D: TRBD1; DNA: TGTGCCAGCAGCCCCCGGGACAGGGGCCTCCAAGAGACCCAGTACTTC; CDR3: CASSPRDRGLQETQYF
V: TRBV11-2; size: few; J: TRBJ2-4; D: NA; DNA: TGTGCCAGCAGCCGACCGGGAAGTCTAGCCAAAAACATTCAGTACTTC; CDR3: CASSRPGSLAKNIQYF
V: TRBV3-1/TRBV3-2; size: once; J: TRBJ2-3; D: TRBD2; DNA: TGTGCCAGCAGCCAATTAGCGGGGACGGCAGATACGCAGTATTTT; CDR3: CASSQLAGTADTQYF
V: TRBV2; size: NA; J: TRBJ2-7; D: TRBD1; DNA: TGTGCCAGCAACAGGGGGAGCTCCTACGAGCAGTACTTC; CDR3: CASNRGSSYEQYF
V: TRBV19; size: NA; J: TRBJ1-2; D: TRBD1; DNA: TGTGCCAGTAGCTGGACAGGGGGGGCCTATGGCTACACCTTC; CDR3: CASSWTGGAYGYTF
V: TRBV12-3/TRBV12-4; size: NA; J: TRBJ1-5; D: NA; DNA: TGTGCCAGCAGTTCTACTGATCAGCCCCAGCATTTT; CDR3: CASSSTDQPQHF
V: TRBV19; size: NA; J: TRBJ1-4; D: NA; DNA: TGTGCCAGTAGCGGAGGTCGGGGAGGTGAAAAACTGTTTTTT; CDR3: CASSGGRGGEKLFF
V: TRBV7-8; size: NA; J: TRBJ1-1; D: NA; DNA: TGTGCCAGCAGTTCCCCGACTCCGGTGGGAGGGAACACTGAAGCTTTCTTT; CDR3: CASSSPTPVGGNTEAFF
V: TRBV9; size: NA; J: TRBJ1-2; D: TRBD1; DNA: TGTGCCAGCAGCGAGACAGGGGGCTATGGCTACACCTTC; CDR3: CASSETGGYGYTF
V: TRBV29-1; size: NA; J: TRBJ1-2; D: NA; DNA: TGCAGCGTTGGGGAGGGAGGGTTATATGGCTACACCTTC; CDR3: CSVGEGGLYGYTF
V: TRBV3-1/TRBV3-2; size: NA; J: TRBJ2-7; D: TRBD1; DNA: TGTGCCAGCAGCTATTCGGGGTACAGGGGCGAGCAGTACTTC; CDR3: CASSYSGYRGEQYF
V: TRBV11-3; size: once; J: TRBJ2-7; D: TRBD2; DNA: TGTGCCAGCAGCCTGGGGACTAGCGGATACGAGCAGTACTTC; CDR3: CASSLGTSGYEQYF
V: TRBV6-1; size: NA; J: TRBJ1-2; D: NA; DNA: TGTGCCAGCAGTGAGGCGGCAGGGGAAAACTATGGCTACACCTTC; CDR3: CASSEAAGENYGYTF
V: TRBV4-1; size: NA; J: TRBJ1-5; D: TRBD1; DNA: TGCGCCAGCAGCCCGGGACAGCCCTTGAATCAGCCCCAGCATTTT; CDR3: CASSPGQPLNQPQHF
V: TRBV5-1; size: NA; J: TRBJ2-2; D: NA; DNA: TGCGCCAGCAGCTTGTCCGGGGTAAACACCGGGGAGCTGTTTTTT; CDR3: CASSLSGVNTGELFF
V: TRBV7-9; size: NA; J: TRBJ1-4; D: NA; DNA: TGTGCCAGCAGCTTAGGAGTTTCAACTAATGAAAAACTGTTTTTT; CDR3: CASSLGVSTNEKLFF
V: TRBV27; size: NA; J: TRBJ1-1; D: TRBD1; DNA: TGTGCCAGCAGTTTAACTTCGACAGGGGTGAACACTGAAGCTTTCTTT; CDR3: CASSLTSTGVNTEAFF
V: TRBV24-1; size: NA; J: TRBJ2-1; D: NA; DNA: TGTGCCACCAGTGATCTCACCCGAGGCAATGAGCAGTTCTTC; CDR3: CATSDLTRGNEQFF
V: TRBV10-3; size: NA; J: TRBJ1-1; D: TRBD1; DNA: TGTGCCATCAGTGAGCGGACAGGGGGCGAGGCTGAAGCTTTCTTT; CDR3: CAISERTGGEAEAFF
V: TRBV27; size: NA; J: TRBJ1-6; D: NA; DNA: TGTGCCAGCAGAAACAGTAATTTCTCACCCCTCCACTTT; CDR3: CASRNSNFSPLHF
V: TRBV27; size: NA; J: TRBJ2-1; D: NA; DNA: TGTGCCAGCAGCCTCAGGGTCCCTCTGGGGCATGCGTTCTTC; CDR3: CASSLRVPLGHAFF
V: TRBV7-9; size: NA; J: TRBJ2-7; D: NA; DNA: TGTGCCAGCAGCTTAGTACCGGGTGACGAGCAGTACTTC; CDR3: CASSLVPGDEQYF
V: TRBV11-2; size: NA; J: TRBJ1-2; D: NA; DNA: TGTGCCAGCAGCTTAGCTGGGGGGTGGGATGGCTACACCTTC; CDR3: CASSLAGGWDGYTF
V: TRBV15; size: NA; J: TRBJ1-1; D: NA; DNA: TGTGCCACCAGCAATAAATGGGGAGGCACTGAAGCTTTCTTT; CDR3: CATSNKWGGTEAFF
V: TRBV7-8; size: NA; J: TRBJ1-1; D: NA; DNA: TGTGCCAGCAGCTTCAACAGGGTCATGAACACTGAAGCTTTCTTT; CDR3: CASSFNRVMNTEAFF
V: TRBV3-1/TRBV3-2; size: NA; J: TRBJ1-6; D: NA; DNA: TGTGCCAGCAGCCCGACAAAGAAGTCTAATTCACCCCTCCACTTT; CDR3: CASSPTKKSNSPLHF
V: TRBV9; size: many; J: TRBJ1-1; D: TRBD1; DNA: TGTGCCAGCAGCGTAGTCAGGGGGGACACTGAAGCTTTCTTT; CDR3: CASSVVRGDTEAFF
V: TRBV3-1/TRBV3-2; size: NA; J: TRBJ2-1; D: TRBD2; DNA: TGTGCCAGCAGCCTCCTCAGCGGGGGCTCCTACAATGAGCAGTTCTTC; CDR3: CASSLLSGGSYNEQFF
V: TRBV7-2; size: once; J: TRBJ1-5; D: NA; DNA: TGTGCCAGCACCCCGGGAGACGTAAATCAGCCCCAGCATTTT; CDR3: CASTPGDVNQPQHF
V: TRBV5-4; size: few; J: TRBJ1-1; D: TRBD1; DNA: TGTGCCAGCAGTTACCCCGGGACAGGAAGCACTGAAGCTTTCTTT; CDR3: CASSYPGTGSTEAFF
V: TRBV3-1/TRBV3-2; size: NA; J: TRBJ1-5; D: NA; DNA: TGTGCCAGCAGCCAAGGGAAGGGAGGCAATCAGCCCCAGCATTTT; CDR3: CASSQGKGGNQPQHF
V: TRBV2; size: once; J: TRBJ2-5; D: TRBD1; DNA: TGTGCCAGCAGTGACCGGACAGGGCAGGAGACCCAGTACTTC; CDR3: CASSDRTGQETQYF
V: TRBV30; size: NA; J: TRBJ2-1; D: TRBD2; DNA: TGTGCAGGCGGACTAGAGGTGGGTGAGCAGTTCTTC; CDR3: CAGGLEVGEQFF
V: TRBV5-1; size: NA; J: TRBJ1-2; D: NA; DNA: TGCGCCAGCAGCTTTGGCAGGGCCGGGTATGGCTACACCTTC; CDR3: CASSFGRAGYGYTF
V: TRBV7-6; size: NA; J: TRBJ2-1; D: NA; DNA: TGTGCCAGCAGCTTAGCGGAGACTAGGGCAGATGAGCAGTTCTTC; CDR3: CASSLAETRADEQFF
V: TRBV19; size: few; J: TRBJ1-1; D: TRBD1; DNA: TGTGCCAGTAGTACCAGGACAGGGTTGACTGAAGCTTTCTTT; CDR3: CASSTRTGLTEAFF
V: TRBV7-2; size: NA; J: TRBJ2-3; D: NA; DNA: TGTGCCAGCAGCTTACTCACAGGGATGACAGATACGCAGTATTTT; CDR3: CASSLLTGMTDTQYF
V: TRBV29-1; size: NA; J: TRBJ1-1; D: TRBD1; DNA: TGCAGCGCCAACAGGGGGATGAACACTGAAGCTTTCTTT; CDR3: CSANRGMNTEAFF
V: TRBV24-1; size: NA; J: TRBJ2-5; D: NA; DNA: TGTGCCACCAGTGATGGTGGGGGGACCCAAGAGACCCAGTACTTC; CDR3: CATSDGGGTQETQYF
V: TRBV10-3; size: NA; J: TRBJ2-3; D: TRBD2; DNA: TGTGCCATCAGTGATCTGGCGGGGGGAGGGACAGATACGCAGTATTTT; CDR3: CAISDLAGGGTDTQYF
V: TRBV27; size: NA; J: TRBJ2-2; D: TRBD2; DNA: TGTGCCACCCGGACTAGCGGGGGGCACCTCACCGGGGAGCTGTTTTTT; CDR3: CATRTSGGHLTGELFF
V: TRBV18; size: NA; J: TRBJ1-1; D: NA; DNA: TGTGCCAGCTCCCCAGAGGGGGACATACGGTCCACTGAAGCTTTCTTT; CDR3: CASSPEGDIRSTEAFF
V: TRBV10-3; size: NA; J: TRBJ2-2; D: TRBD1; DNA: TGTGCCATCCGTGACACCGCACAGGGGGACACCGGGGAGCTGTTTTTT; CDR3: CAIRDTAQGDTGELFF
V: TRBV19; size: NA; J: TRBJ1-3; D: TRBD1; DNA: TGTGCCAGTAGTACCAGACAGGGGTACACCATATATTTT; CDR3: CASSTRQGYTIYF